Below are 24 T cell receptor beta chains sequenced from a single sample in a study of regulatory T cells in long-lasting Graves disease. Building of the TCR beta libraries involved iRepertoire HTBI primers and Arm-PCR of CDR3 regions. TCRdb itself ran the multiplex PCR reads through MiXCR, one entry per CDR3 protein. The sample has 400,000 to 550,000 distinct CDR3 sequences; roughly 15% are singletons. As for time point: newly diagnosed GD, antithyroid drugs for less than 3 months. PBMC RNA was the source of the TCR library. These data were also filed under a second study, of T cells in Graves' hyperthyroidism and ophthalmopathy.

The sequences come from peripheral blood mononuclear cells (PBMCs), collected at new diagnosis, from a patient treated with antithyroid drugs. Receptors originate from a woman in her twenties or thirties with Graves disease.

CDR3 DNA: TGTGCCAGCAGCTTGCGGGGGGCTGTGGAGCTGTTTTTT. Protein product: CASSLRGAVELFF. The V and J genes are TRBV7-9 and TRBJ2-2; 8 nucleotides line up with TRBD2. The CDR3 consists of 13 residues. Per germline, CDR1 SEHNR and CDR2 FQNEAQ (reference sequence). V shed 3 bases, J shed 10 bases, and the junction held 4 bases outside the gene matches.

This clonotype has a handful of counts. The V gene is TRBV6-6, the J gene TRBJ2-7, with D unclear. V was pared by 0 bases and J by 3 bases, with 15 bases between. The CDR3 length is 16 residues. CDR1 is MNHNY, CDR2 SVGAGI, per germline (reference sequence). Here the CDR3 DNA reads TGTGCCAGCAGTTACTCGTGGTCTGGGGTAGACTACGAGCAGTACTTC. Protein: CASSYSWSGVDYEQYF.

The chain links TRBV9 to TRBJ1-3; 8 bases fit TRBD1. Germline-derived CDR1 and CDR2 are SGDLS and YYNGEE. The CDR3 length is 14 residues. V shed 3 bases and J 3 bases; nucleotides not matched to a gene: 2. The CDR3 DNA reads as TGTGCCAGCAGCGCAACAGGGGGTGGAAACACCATATATTTT. It is translated as CASSATGGGNTIYF.

A few counts support this clonotype. The chain is built from TRBV14 and TRBJ2-4; 7 bases match TRBD1. The ends lost 6 bases at V and 6 bases at J; junction bases unmatched: 5. From germline, CDR1 is SGHDN and CDR2 FVKESK. This CDR3 spans 13 amino acids. The CDR3 nucleotides are TGTGCCAGCAGTCACGCAGGGGGAAACATTCAGTACTTC. Protein: CASSHAGGNIQYF.

The V call is TRBV27, the J call TRBJ2-1; TRBD2 agrees at 11 bases. V was pared by 7 bases and J by 10 bases, with 6 bases of the junction left unmatched. The CDR3 has 13 amino acids. Germline lookup yields CDR1 MNHEY and CDR2 SMNVEV (reference sequence). This CDR3 is CASNGLAGGEQFF. CDR3 DNA: TGTGCCAGCAACGGCCTAGCGGGAGGCGAGCAGTTCTTC.

In this sample, this clonotype turned up a few times. The rearrangement joins TRBV7-3 to TRBJ2-7; TRBD1 agrees at 9 bases. Trimming at V came to 5 bases and at J to 6 bases, leaving 8 bases not matched to a gene. Germline CDR1 SGHTA, CDR2 FQGTGA. This CDR3 has 14 amino acids. CDR3 DNA sequence: TGTGCCAGCAGCCGAGCCGGGACAGGGAGCGAGCAGTACTTC. Translating it yields CASSRAGTGSEQYF. Looking up the rest from reference TRBV7-3 and TRBJ2-7 gives the full variable domain: GAGVSQTPSNKVTEKGKYVELRCDPISGHTALYWYRQSLGQGPEFLIYFQGTGAADDSGLPNDRFFAVRPEGSVSTLKIQRTERGDSAVYLCASSRAGTGSEQYFGPGTRLTVT.

There are many counts of this clonotype. This chain joins TRBV19 and TRBJ1-5, with 9 nucleotides matching TRBD1. Losses at the gene ends were 5 bases for V and 0 bases for J; bases not matched to a gene: 11. CDR3 size: 18 residues. From germline, CDR1 is LNHDA and CDR2 SQIVND (reference sequence). CDR3 sequence reads: CASSPGQGRKVSNQPQHF. The CDR3 coding sequence is TGTGCCAGTAGTCCCGGACAGGGGAGGAAAGTTAGCAATCAGCCCCAGCATTTT.

The sample holds many counts of this clonotype. The chain combines TRBV28 with TRBJ2-5; 9 nucleotides align to TRBD2. CDR1 is MDHEN and CDR2 is SYDVKM in the germline V gene. V lost 3 bases to trimming and J lost 7 bases; unmatched junction nucleotides: 6. The CDR3 covers 14 residues. The CDR3 is CASSLLAGEGTQYF. For the CDR3, the DNA is TGTGCCAGCAGTTTGTTAGCGGGAGAGGGGACCCAGTACTTC.

There are many counts of this clonotype. The V and J genes are TRBV15 and TRBJ1-4; 7 positions agree with TRBD1. V dropped 4 bases and J dropped 3; count of bases not matched to a gene: 5. The germline V gene has CDR1 LNHNV and CDR2 YYDKDF (reference sequence). This CDR3 contains 15 residues. The CDR3 coding sequence is TGTGCCACCAGCACGAAGACAGGGTCTAATGAAAAACTGTTTTTT. Translation: CATSTKTGSNEKLFF.

This clonotype was recorded at least ten times. The chain combines TRBV18 with TRBJ1-1, with D unclear. This CDR3 contains 15 residues. V was shortened by 1 base and J by 5 bases, with 14 bases between the two germline ends. The V gene's germline CDR1 is KGHSH and CDR2 LQKENI. The CDR3 is CASSPQGPPETEAFF. CDR3 sequence (DNA): TGTGCCAGCTCACCACAGGGCCCACCTGAAACTGAAGCTTTCTTT.

This clonotype appeared many times. The chain carries TRBV29-1 and TRBJ2-7, with 9 bases aligning to TRBD2. Trimming removed 7 bases from V and 3 bases from J; junction bases left unmatched: 4. This CDR3 region has 12 residues. Per the germline V gene, CDR1 is SQVTM and CDR2 is ANQGSEA. The CDR3 loop reads CSAYSGSYEQYF. CDR3 nucleotide sequence: TGCAGCGCATATAGCGGGAGCTACGAGCAGTACTTC.

The V call is TRBV27, the J call TRBJ1-1, with a weak D call TRBD1 (6 bases). Between the trimmed V and J ends, which lost 4 bases and 5 bases, there was a span of 11 bases. Germline V lookup: CDR1 MNHEY, CDR2 SMNVEV (reference sequence). The CDR3 has 13 amino acids. The CDR3 DNA is TGTGCCAGCAGTTACAGGGATGGGACTGAAGCTTTCTTT. This sequence encodes CASSYRDGTEAFF.

The chain uses TRBV6-2 or TRBV6-3 and TRBJ2-1; 9 positions match TRBD2. The CDR3 is 15 amino acids. The V gene's germline CDR1 is MNHEY and CDR2 SVGEGT. J gave up 7 bases and V 6 bases, and 10 bases lay outside the gene matches. DNA of the CDR3: TGTGCCAGCAGAAGTAGCGGGAGTGGGGGTAATGAGCAGTTCTTC. It encodes CASRSSGSGGNEQFF.

This clonotype was counted ten times or more. This chain joins TRBV5-1 and TRBJ2-7; TRBD2 matches 11 bases. Germline CDR1 SGHRS, CDR2 YFSETQ. J was trimmed by 3 bases and V by 6 bases; bases with no gene match: 8. This CDR3 region has 15 residues. CDR3 DNA: TGCGCCAGCAAATCTTCGGGACTAGCGGTCTACGAGCAGTACTTC. Its translation is CASKSSGLAVYEQYF.

This clonotype has a count of ten or more. The chain carries TRBV13 and TRBJ1-1; 7 bases are a match to TRBD1. CDR1 is PRHDT, CDR2 FYEKMQ, per germline (reference sequence). This CDR3 has 14 amino acids. V dropped 5 bases and J dropped 6; count of bases not matched to a gene: 9. The CDR3 loop reads CASSETGPRAEAFF. The CDR3 bases are TGTGCCAGCAGCGAGACAGGGCCACGGGCTGAAGCTTTCTTT. Based on the CDR3 plus reference TRBV13 and TRBJ1-1, the full variable domain is AAGVIQSPRHLIKEKRETATLKCYPIPRHDTVYWYQQGPGQDPQFLISFYEKMQSDKGSIPDRFSAQQFSDYHSELNMSSLELGDSALYFCASSETGPRAEAFFGQGTRLTVV.

This clonotype appeared many times. The chain employs TRBV28 and TRBJ2-1; no reliable D call. V was shortened by 6 bases and J by 10 bases, with 13 bases between the two germline ends. Germline V gene data show CDR1 as MDHEN and CDR2 as SYDVKM. This CDR3 contains 12 residues. CDR3 residues: CASSSGRFEQFF. DNA for the CDR3: TGTGCCAGCAGCTCCGGACGGTTCGAGCAGTTCTTC. The full variable domain, its missing parts supplied by reference TRBV28 and TRBJ2-1, is DVKVTQSSRYLVKRTGEKVFLECVQDMDHENMFWYRQDPGLGLRLIYFSYDVKMKEKGDIPEGYSVSREKKERFSLILESASTNQTSMYLCASSSGRFEQFFGPGTRLTVL.

The rearrangement joins TRBV5-6 to TRBJ2-7; the D is unclear. This CDR3 has 12 residues. V lost 0 bases and J 6 bases, leaving 7 bases between the germline ends. Germline CDR1 SGHDT, CDR2 YYEEEE. CDR3 amino acids: CASSLGDIEQYF. DNA for the CDR3: TGTGCCAGCAGCTTGGGGGATATCGAGCAGTACTTC.

In its sample, this clonotype was seen many times. This chain joins TRBV12-3 or TRBV12-4 and TRBJ1-3, with a tentative D call TRBD1 (6 bases). The CDR3 is made up of 14 amino acids. V dropped 6 bases and J dropped 11 bases, with 20 bases sitting between them. As DNA, the CDR3 is TGTGCCAGCAGGGGGGACATATCCCAACCTCCCATATATTTT. Its protein product is CASRGDISQPPIYF.

At least ten counts were recorded for this clonotype. The chain combines TRBV12-3 or TRBV12-4 with TRBJ1-1; D gene ambiguous. Trimming pared 7 bases from V and 0 bases from J, leaving 9 bases between. The CDR3 consists of 13 residues. The DNA for the CDR3 is TGTGCCAGCAACGAGCGGTTGAACACTGAAGCTTTCTTT. Translation: CASNERLNTEAFF.

With regard to this clonotype: It may be a read error: a sequence one base away is much more abundant. J is TRBJ2-3 and V is TRBV11-2, with 9 nucleotides matching TRBD1. CDR3 length equals 16 residues. CDR1 and CDR2 (germline): SGHAT, FQNNGV. J lost 0 bases, V lost 8 bases, and 9 bases had no gene match. The CDR3 sequence: CASGRGQGSSTDTQYF. The CDR3 DNA reads as TGTGCCAGCGGCCGAGGACAGGGGAGTAGCACAGATACGCAGTATTTT.

This clonotype was found many times. This rearrangement joins TRBV7-9 to TRBJ2-5; D call uncertain. Germline lookup yields CDR1 SEHNR and CDR2 FQNEAQ (reference sequence). V shed 5 bases and J shed 4 bases, with 14 bases lying between them. The length of the CDR3 is 14 residues. The CDR3 protein is CASSPENQGETQYF. Written as DNA, the CDR3 is TGTGCCAGCAGCCCTGAGAACCAAGGAGAGACCCAGTACTTC.

This clonotype was detected many times. The rearrangement uses TRBV4-3 and TRBJ2-1; 13 bases match TRBD2. The CDR3 has 19 amino acids. From germline, CDR1 is LGHNA and CDR2 YSLEER. J was trimmed by 2 bases and V by 0 bases; bases with no gene match: 7. Written as DNA, the CDR3 is TGCGCCAGCAGCCAAGAGAGGACTAGCGGGAGTTTCGCCTACAATGAGCAGTTCTTC. This codes for CASSQERTSGSFAYNEQFF.

This clonotype was counted between two and nine times. The chain links TRBV7-9 to TRBJ2-7; weak D call: TRBD1 (6 bases). The germline gives CDR1 SEHNR, CDR2 FQNEAQ (reference sequence). The CDR3 has 15 amino acids. Trimming cost V 2 bases and J 5 bases, with 16 bases left between them. The CDR3 bases are TGTGCCAGCAGCTTACATGAAACAGGGCGACACGAGCAGTACTTC. Translating gives CASSLHETGRHEQYF.

This clonotype was seen at least ten times. This chain uses TRBV5-8 with TRBJ1-4, with 7 bases matching TRBD1. Trimming took 4 bases from V and 10 from J; bases not matched to a gene: 4. This CDR3 comprises 12 residues. Germline CDR1 reads SGHTS; CDR2 reads YDEGEE. The chain's CDR3 is CASSPTGRKLFF. The CDR3 DNA reads TGTGCCAGCAGCCCGACAGGGAGAAAACTGTTTTTT.